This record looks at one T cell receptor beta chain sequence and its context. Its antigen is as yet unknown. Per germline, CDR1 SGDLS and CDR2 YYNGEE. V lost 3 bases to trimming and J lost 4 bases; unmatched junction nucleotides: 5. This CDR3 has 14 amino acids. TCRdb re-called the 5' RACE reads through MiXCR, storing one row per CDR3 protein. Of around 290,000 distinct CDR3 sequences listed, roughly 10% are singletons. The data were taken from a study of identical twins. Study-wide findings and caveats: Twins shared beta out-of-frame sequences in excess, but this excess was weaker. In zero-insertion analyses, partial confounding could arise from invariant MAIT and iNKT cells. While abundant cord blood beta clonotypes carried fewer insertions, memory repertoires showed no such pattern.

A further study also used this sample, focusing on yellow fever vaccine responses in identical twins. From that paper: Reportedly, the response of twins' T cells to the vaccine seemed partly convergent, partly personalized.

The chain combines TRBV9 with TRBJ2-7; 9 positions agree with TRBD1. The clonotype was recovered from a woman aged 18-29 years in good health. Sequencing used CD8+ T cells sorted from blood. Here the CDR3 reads CASSARQGEYEQYF. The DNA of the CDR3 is TGTGCCAGCAGCGCCAGACAGGGGGAGTACGAGCAGTACTTC.